The 25 T cell receptor beta chains below were found in one sample sequenced in a study of regulatory T cells in long-lasting Graves disease. Time point of the sample: persistent/refractory GD, antithyroid drugs over 5 years with positive TRAb. Extracted RNA from PBMCs served as the source of the TCR library. To make TCR beta libraries, researchers used iRepertoire HTBI primers and Arm-PCR of CDR3 regions. MiXCR, run by TCRdb on the multiplex PCR reads, gives a single entry per CDR3 protein. The repertoire holds about 470,000 distinct CDR3 sequences, roughly 21% seen once, with roughly 7% in the top ten. Material: peripheral blood mononuclear cells (PBMCs), obtained when the disease was refractory, from a patient treated with antithyroid drugs. These receptors originate from a female donor with Graves disease.

This clonotype turned up a few times. A much bigger clone sits one base away, suggesting this may be a read error. The chain couples TRBV12-3 or TRBV12-4 to TRBJ1-1; D remains unclear. The CDR3 runs to 12 residues. The germline V and J ends were trimmed by 3 bases and 11 bases, with 13 bases remaining between them. The CDR3 DNA follows: TGTGCCAGCAGTTTGGGCAGCGTTGCTGCTTTCTTT. Protein product: CASSLGSVAAFF.

This chain uses TRBV19 with TRBJ2-3; no firm D call. The CDR3 runs 16 residues. From germline, CDR1 is LNHDA and CDR2 SQIVND (reference sequence). Trimming pared 5 bases from V and 6 bases from J, leaving 21 bases between. The CDR3 loop reads CASSLRLLLGSDTQYF. Here the CDR3 DNA reads TGTGCCAGTAGTTTGCGGCTACTTCTGGGGTCTGATACGCAGTATTTT.

This clonotype was counted ten times or more. V gene TRBV28 combines with J gene TRBJ1-5, with 9 bases matching TRBD1. With 5 bases clipped from V and 1 base from J, the junction kept 6 bases outside the gene matches. Germline V gene lookup returns CDR1 MDHEN and CDR2 SYDVKM. The CDR3 consists of 16 residues. CDR3 loop: CASSPQGAVSNQPQHF. CDR3 coding DNA: TGTGCCAGCAGTCCACAGGGGGCCGTGAGCAATCAGCCCCAGCATTTT.

The CDR3 here is CASSPGRGLSETQYF. DNA of the CDR3: TGTGCCAGCAGCCCGGGGCGGGGGCTGAGCGAGACCCAGTACTTC. The rearrangement uses TRBV7-6 and TRBJ2-5; maybe TRBD2 (7 bases). CDR1 and CDR2 from the germline V gene are SGHVS and FNYEAQ. The CDR3 runs to 15 residues. Between the trimmed V and J ends, which lost 5 bases and 5 bases, there was a span of 18 bases.

The gene calls are TRBV27 and TRBJ1-2; D gene ambiguous. The length of the CDR3 is 11 residues. Trimming removed 8 bases from V and 6 bases from J, with 10 bases in between. CDR1 MNHEY and CDR2 SMNVEV come from the germline V gene (reference sequence). The CDR3 reads CASGYPNGYTF. CDR3 DNA: TGTGCCAGCGGGTATCCTAATGGCTACACCTTC.

The V and J genes are TRBV27 and TRBJ2-7; TRBD1 aligns across 9 bases. CDR3 size: 16 residues. CDR1 and CDR2 (germline): MNHEY, SMNVEV (reference sequence). The junction had 14 bases not matched to a gene; V was cut back by 5 bases and J by 6 bases. CDR3 in amino acids: CASSRTVGTGLGEQYF. In DNA form, the CDR3 reads TGTGCCAGCAGTCGTACCGTCGGGACAGGGTTGGGCGAGCAGTACTTC.

At least ten counts were recorded for this clonotype. The CDR3 here is CASSMAPGTYYGYTF. The DNA for the CDR3 is TGTGCCAGTAGTATGGCCCCCGGGACATACTATGGCTACACCTTC. J is TRBJ1-2 and V is TRBV19, with D possibly matching TRBD1 (6 bases). Looked up from germline, CDR1 is LNHDA and CDR2 is SQIVND (reference sequence). The CDR3 spans 15 residues. V was cut by 3 bases and J by 3 bases, with 14 bases left in between.

The V gene is TRBV12-3 or TRBV12-4, the J gene TRBJ2-5; TRBD2 agrees at 9 bases. The J call could be wrong; TRBJ2-1 is a better fit for the DNA end. The CDR3 runs to 14 residues. As DNA, the CDR3 is TGTGCCAGCAGTCCGGGACTAGCCGAGAATGAGCAGTTCTTC. Translation: CASSPGLAENEQFF.

The CDR3 DNA is TGCAGTGGGATACAGGGAATTGGGGAGACCCAGTACTTC. Translation gives CSGIQGIGETQYF. The rearrangement joins TRBV20-1 to TRBJ2-5, with D possibly being TRBD1 (6 bases). This CDR3 is built from 13 residues. The V end lost 7 bases, the J end lost 5 bases, and 17 bases lay between the germline ends. Germline loops: CDR1 DFQATT, CDR2 SNEGSKA (reference sequence).

This clonotype was detected ten times or more. The chain links TRBV7-2 to TRBJ1-4; 9 positions agree with TRBD1. This CDR3 has 15 amino acids. CDR1 and CDR2 (germline): SGHTA, FQGNSA. V gave up 5 bases and J gave up 7 bases; unmatched junction bases: 8. The CDR3 region is CASSVTGGMGEKLFF. CDR3 bases: TGTGCCAGCAGCGTAACAGGGGGCATGGGTGAAAAACTGTTTTTT.

This chain joins TRBV9 and TRBJ1-6; a possible D gene is TRBD1 (6 bases). CDR3 size: 15 residues. Germline V CDR1 and CDR2: SGDLS, YYNGEE. The V and J ends lost 0 bases and 7 bases respectively, with 11 bases between them. In DNA form, the CDR3 reads TGTGCCAGCAGCGTAGTAGGGGGAGAAAATTCACCCCTCCACTTT. It specifies CASSVVGGENSPLHF.

This clonotype was seen repeatedly, ten times or more. This chain links TRBV12-3 or TRBV12-4 with TRBJ1-4; the D is unclear. The CDR3 covers 15 residues. The V and J ends lost 3 bases and 8 bases respectively, with 16 bases between them. CDR3 DNA: TGTGCCAGCAGTTTGATAGGTCCCGTCGCGGAAAAACTGTTTTTT. Its translation: CASSLIGPVAEKLFF.

The chain uses TRBV28 and TRBJ2-6; D is possibly TRBD2 (6 bases). V shed 7 bases and J shed 2 bases, with 12 bases lying between them. CDR1 is MDHEN, CDR2 SYDVKM, per germline. The CDR3 has 15 amino acids. CDR3 coding DNA: TGTGCCAGCACCGAGCGGGCGGCTGGGGCCAACGTCCTGACTTTC. The encoded protein is CASTERAAGANVLTF.

About this clonotype: One end of the junction varies from germline; a read error may be responsible. This chain links TRBV20-1 with TRBJ2-7; 11 nucleotides agree with TRBD2. CDR3 length: 14 residues. Germline values: CDR1 DFQATT, CDR2 SNEGSKA (reference sequence). The CDR3 loop is CSARGLAGPYERYF. In nucleotides, the CDR3 is TGCAGTGCTAGAGGACTAGCGGGACCTTACGAGCGGTACTTC.

This clonotype was found many times. The chain joins TRBV6-2 or TRBV6-3 to TRBJ1-5, with D perhaps TRBD1 (5 bases). V gave up 2 bases and J gave up 2 bases, with 7 bases separating them. Per the germline V gene, CDR1 is MNHEY and CDR2 is SVGEGT. The CDR3 is 14 amino acids. The CDR3 here is CASSYRDGNQPQHF. In DNA, the CDR3 is TGTGCCAGCAGTTACCGGGACGGCAATCAGCCCCAGCATTTT.

This clonotype was seen more than once but under ten times. The genes are TRBV11-2 and TRBJ1-2; D gene ambiguous. CDR3 length equals 14 residues. Germline V lookup: CDR1 SGHAT, CDR2 FQNNGV. V dropped 1 base and J dropped 6 bases, with 12 bases sitting between them. CDR3 protein: CASSLGAGGDGYTF. Here the CDR3 DNA reads TGTGCCAGCAGCTTAGGAGCGGGTGGGGATGGCTACACCTTC.

There are many counts of this clonotype. Sequence at one end of the junction differs from germline and may be a read error. The rearrangement uses TRBV12-3 or TRBV12-4 and TRBJ2-7; D remains unclear. CDR3 length: 14 residues. The CDR3 sequence: CASSLVAGTYEQYF. In nucleotides, the CDR3 is TGCGCCAGCAGCTTGGTGGCTGGAACCTACGAGCAGTACTTC.

In its sample, this clonotype was seen many times. V usage is TRBV30 and J usage is TRBJ1-1; a possible D gene is TRBD1 (5 bases). The CDR3 covers 13 residues. Trimming stripped 0 bases from V and 4 bases from J, with 9 bases between. Looked up from germline, CDR1 is GTSNPN and CDR2 is SVGIG (reference sequence). Here the CDR3 reads CAWSVLRGTEAFF. The CDR3, as DNA: TGTGCCTGGAGTGTTTTAAGGGGCACTGAAGCTTTCTTT.

This clonotype came up many times. The rearrangement links TRBV7-2 to TRBJ2-7; D may correspond to TRBD1 or TRBD2 (7 bases each). V lost 6 bases and J 5 bases, leaving 17 bases between the germline ends. CDR1 and CDR2 from the germline V gene are SGHTA and FQGNSA. This CDR3 contains 14 residues. This CDR3 is CASRIGPGGDEQYF. Here the CDR3 DNA reads TGTGCCAGCAGAATAGGGCCAGGGGGGGACGAGCAGTACTTC. The whole variable domain, remainder taken from reference TRBV7-2 and TRBJ2-7, is GAGVSQSPSNKVTEKGKDVELRCDPISGHTALYWYRQSLGQGLEFLIYFQGNSAPDKSGLPSDRFSAERTGGSVSTLTIQRTQQEDSAVYLCASRIGPGGDEQYFGPGTRLTVT.

The chain's CDR3 is CASSRRKTGTGRLAGGAGELFF. The CDR3 DNA is TGTGCCAGCAGCAGAAGAAAAACTGGGACAGGGCGACTAGCGGGAGGGGCCGGGGAGCTGTTTTTT. This chain connects TRBV28 to TRBJ2-2, with 14 bases lining up with TRBD2. This CDR3 has 22 residues. CDR1 and CDR2 from the germline V gene are MDHEN and SYDVKM. The V gene end was trimmed by 6 bases and the J gene end by 6 bases; junction bases not matched to a gene: 24.

The chain has TRBV19 and TRBJ1-5; TRBD1 matches 7 bases. Per the germline V gene, CDR1 is LNHDA and CDR2 is SQIVND (reference sequence). V lost 8 bases to trimming and J lost 5 bases; unmatched junction nucleotides: 9. The CDR3 totals 14 residues. The CDR3 coding sequence is TGTGCCAGTGATGGACAGGATGTAGATCAGCCCCAGCATTTT. It yields the protein CASDGQDVDQPQHF.

This clonotype was seen repeatedly, ten times or more. J is TRBJ1-1 and V is TRBV28; D gene ambiguous. The CDR3 contains 12 residues. Trimming cost V 3 bases and J 7 bases, with 9 bases left between them. Germline V gene data show CDR1 as MDHEN and CDR2 as SYDVKM. CDR3 loop: CASSFPDLEAFF. CDR3 coding DNA: TGTGCCAGCAGTTTCCCCGACCTTGAAGCTTTCTTT.

The chain recombines TRBV18 with TRBJ1-2, with D perhaps TRBD1 (5 bases). The CDR3 runs to 14 residues. In germline, CDR1 is KGHSH, CDR2 LQKENI. V gave up 6 bases and J gave up 7 bases, with 18 bases separating them. The DNA of the CDR3 is TGTGCCAGCTCCGCGGCGCAAGGGGATACTGGCTACACCTTC. Translating gives CASSAAQGDTGYTF.

Many counts were recorded for this clonotype. The chain recombines TRBV6-1 with TRBJ2-7; no reliable D call. Germline assignment: CDR1 MNHNS and CDR2 SASEGT. V lost 2 bases, J lost 0 bases, and 11 bases lay in between. The length of the CDR3 is 15 residues. For the CDR3, the DNA is TGTGCCAGCAGTGAACCCCGGGCGGTCTCCTACGAGCAGTACTTC. It yields the protein CASSEPRAVSYEQYF.

This clonotype was seen many times. This chain links TRBV18 with TRBJ2-5, with D uncertain. CDR1 and CDR2 from the germline V gene are KGHSH and LQKENI. The CDR3 is 12 residues long. V was clipped by 2 bases and J by 5 bases, with 6 bases between them. The CDR3, as DNA: TGTGCCAGCTCACCAGAGGCGGAGACCCAGTACTTC. Protein: CASSPEAETQYF. Full variable domain (remainder filled in from reference TRBV18 and TRBJ2-5): NAGVMQNPRHLVRRRGQEARLRCSPMKGHSHVYWYRQLPEEGLKFMVYLQKENIIDESGMPKERFSAEFPKEGPSILRIQQVVRGDSAAYFCASSPEAETQYFGPGTRLLVL.